This T cell receptor beta chain was sequenced in a study of cytomegalovirus exposure and HLA in healthy donors. Points from the study as a whole: A likely sequencing artifact accounted for one observed cluster of highly shared sequence variants.

Details on this clone: Its matching antigen is unknown.

It was with 60 Vbeta and 13 Jbeta primers that the PCR ran. Some clones are missing from TCRdb's copy, which holds only in-frame ones; the method was immunoSEQ multiplex PCR. The repertoire holds 150,000 to 200,000 clones, with roughly 86% as singletons. The V gene's germline CDR1 is SGHRS and CDR2 YFSETQ. This CDR3 contains 15 residues. Trimming took 4 bases from V and 11 from J; bases not matched to a gene: 15. The sequencing input was PBMCs. The TCR comes from a girl aged 10-17 years in good health and CMV-seropositive. The rearrangement joins TRBV5-1 to TRBJ1-1; 9 bases are a match to TRBD1. CDR3 coding DNA: TGCGCCAGCAGCCCGGGCGGGGGACAGGGTGATTGGGCTTTCTTT. Encoded protein: CASSPGGGQGDWAFF.